This T cell receptor beta chain was identified during a study of shared clonotypes between healthy human individuals (dated by TCRdb to the early 2020s). General notes on the study: Three men and two women, aged 18 to 49 years, made up the cohort. For each donor, three plates each were used for CD4 naive and CD4 memory, two plates were used for CD8 naive, and one plate was used for CD8 memory. To estimate repertoire size and how much clonotype sharing occurs between individuals, the study deeply sequenced the blood TCR repertoires of about five healthy adults. To increase sequencing depth and limit assay-specific biases, different laboratories used diverse techniques to prepare libraries and sequence TCR repertoires. Leukapheresis yielded between about 0.85 and 9.5 billion PBMCs per donor. Broader findings and caveats from the paper: Compared with non-shared clonotypes, the clonotypes found in all four sorted-subset donors had higher generation probabilities. Even with the large sequencing depth, rarefaction of the sorted-subset datasets indicated that sequencing was incomplete. Sampling was limited to blood, and TCR repertoires in tissue likely differ from TCR repertoires in blood. Across a few donors, approximately 4.6% of naive CD4, 3.5% of naive CD8, roughly 2.2% of memory CD4, and around 0.4% of memory CD8 clonotypes were shared. Because the study included a small number of donors, the genetic and exposure-history diversity represented was limited. Pairwise subsampling led to the expectation that sequencing depth would affect the degree of clonotype sharing among donors. Naive subsets generally had larger estimated clonotype richness than memory subsets did.

This clone was observed at least ten times. Its antigen specificity is not known. No base-level quality is on record; no much larger clone is a single base apart. Using the deep immunoSEQ assay, TCR CDR3 regions were amplified from genomic DNA by multiplex PCR. Extracted genomic DNA from each cell subset was distributed evenly across all wells of several immunoSEQ 96-well plates, and each plate was treated as a replicate. For sorted subsets, around 0.2 ug of genomic DNA, equivalent to roughly 33,000 T cell genomes, went into each replicate PCR. Purified libraries were quantified with a Qubit 3.0 fluorometer, sized on a Bioanalyzer 2100, and re-quantified with the KAPA Library Quantification kit. Each immunoSEQ 96-well plate was sequenced on its own single-read 150-cycle Illumina NextSeq 550 flow cell. As for the authors' bioinformatics: Because the immunoSEQ output held only junctional sequences and lacked quality scores, the filtering could not match the filtering applied to full-length reads. Sequences were annotated with PyIR, a Python wrapper for IgBLAST v1.9, using IMGT germline references to assign V/J genes and CDR3. Reads were removed for weak V/J assignments (E-value above 1e-6), missing CDR3, stop codons, out-of-frame junctions, or ambiguous translated residues. V3J clonotypes were defined as sequences sharing an identical inferred V gene, J gene, and CDR3 amino acid sequence. Percentage overlap between repertoires was calculated by dividing the number of shared unique clonotypes by the size of the smaller repertoire. Richness of each repertoire was evaluated using RTK rarefaction, the Chao1 estimator, and Recon v2.1 estimates of unobserved clonotypes. Generation probabilities for all TCRbeta clonotypes obtained by the gDNA method from several donors were computed using OLGA. Imported from immuneACCESS, the table was reduced by TCRdb to in-frame sequences with V and J called. These copies leave out some clones; in studies compared against another copy, an unresolved V gene accounts for under half, and the cause of the remainder is not known. The V and J calls and the clone size are those of that table, but D and trimming were determined from the DNA. The sample table shows about 1 million clones, and roughly 80% are seen once. 1.4% of the sample is held by the ten biggest clonotypes.

Based on the germline V gene (reference sequence), the CDR1 and CDR2 sequences are MNHEY and SMNVEV. From the cysteine through the phenylalanine, the CDR3 covers 16 amino acids. Only the CDR3 DNA is retained, 48 bases long and in frame from the first base. Trimming takes 6 bases from V and 2 bases from J, and the germline ends sit 20 bases apart. The donors were healthy, HIV-negative adults who had no recently reported acute infections or vaccinations. Every donor was a Caucasian adult residing in Nashville, Tennessee, USA. CD4+ T cells were enriched through magnetic negative selection, after which naive cells were positively selected on CD45RA and the remaining negative fraction served as the memory subset. Blood was collected by leukapheresis, and PBMCs were isolated by Ficoll-Histopaque density gradient centrifugation and then cryopreserved in liquid nitrogen vapor phase. Analytical flow cytometry was used to check the purity and quantity of every magnetically sorted T cell population. Genomic DNA was isolated from each sorted fraction and quantified by UV absorbance on a Nanodrop 2000c.

This sequence uses TRBV27 and TRBJ2-7, and the D gene may be TRBD1, 5 bases matching. This receptor was taken from a man aged 18 to 30 in good health. Sequenced: memory CD4+ T cells sorted from blood. The cell subset or site label here, explained by the study, means: CD45RA-negative fraction. In nucleotides, the sequence is TGTGCCAGCAGCCAAAACCCCTTGGACATTACCTACGAGCAGTACTTC. Translated, it reads CASSQNPLDITYEQYF.